What follows is one TCR beta chain and its context. Its antigen is as yet unknown. Researchers reported sorting CD4+ naive, central memory, regulatory and stem cell-like memory cells via CD45RO/CCR7/CD25/CD127/CD95/CD27. This sample was included in a study of beta chain features in type 1 diabetes. The CDR3 is 14 residues long. Germline V CDR1 and CDR2: MDHEN, SYDVKM. V dropped 5 bases and J dropped 4; count of bases not matched to a gene: 8. The sequenced template was cDNA made from the entire isolated RNA. TCRdb's table, derived via immunoSEQ multiplex PCR, lists solely in-frame clones and lacks some. The table has approximately 260,000 clones, 20% seen once. Study-wide results and caveats: Shortening that was moderate but significant affected the TCRB CDR3s of Type 1 diabetes patients in all four CD4+ subsets. In type 1 diabetes patients, VDJ junctions had fewer insertions; deletions at these junctions were more frequent.

V is TRBV28 and J is TRBJ2-7, with TRBD1 matching 7 bases. The sequencing input was naive CD4+ T cells from blood. The clonotype comes from a woman in her forties with type 1 diabetes. CDR3 in DNA: TGTGCCAGCAGTAGACCGGGACAGACGTACGAGCAGTACTTC. Translating gives CASSRPGQTYEQYF.